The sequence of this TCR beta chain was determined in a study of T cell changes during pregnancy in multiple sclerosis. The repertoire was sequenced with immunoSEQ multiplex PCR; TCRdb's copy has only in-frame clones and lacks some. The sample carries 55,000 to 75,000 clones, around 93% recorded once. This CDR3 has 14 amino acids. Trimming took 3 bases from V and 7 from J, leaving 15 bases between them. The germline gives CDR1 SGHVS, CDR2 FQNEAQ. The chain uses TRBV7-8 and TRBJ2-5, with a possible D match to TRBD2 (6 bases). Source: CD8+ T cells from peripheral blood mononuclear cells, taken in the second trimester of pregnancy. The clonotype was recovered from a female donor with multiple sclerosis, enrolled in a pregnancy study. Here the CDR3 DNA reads TGTGCCAGCAGCTTGCAGACTAGTGGGGCGACCCAGTACTTC. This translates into CASSLQTSGATQYF. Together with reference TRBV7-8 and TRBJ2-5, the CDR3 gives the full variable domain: GAGVSQSPRYKVAKRGQDVALRCDPISGHVSLFWYQQALGQGPEFLTYFQNEAQLDKSGLPSDRFFAERPEGSVSTLKIQRTQQEDSAVYLCASSLQTSGATQYFGPGTRLLVL.